This TCR beta chain is drawn from a study of blood T cell repertoires in COVID-19. Study at large: Researchers got acute and convalescent COVID-19 samples from the United States, Italy and Spain. The analysed material was cDNA or gDNA that came from T cells, B-cell-depleted T cells, or PBMCs.

Authors' data handling: Nucleated cell counts were estimated from reference gene primer amplification. Profiled with immunoSEQ multiplex PCR; TCRdb holds only in-frame clones, not every one. The V and J calls and clone size were taken over from that table, and D and trimming were inferred from the DNA. The table shows about 260,000 clones, with about nine tenths occurring only once. The CDR3 runs to 14 residues. Per germline, CDR1 SGHNT and CDR2 YENEEA. V lost 5 bases, J lost 5 bases, and 7 bases stayed unmatched. This clone came up once. The J gene is TRBJ2-7, the V gene TRBV11-3; TRBD1 agrees at 9 bases. This receptor was obtained from a man aged 35 to 55 with active or convalescent COVID-19. Sequenced: peripheral blood. The CDR3 DNA reads TGTGCCAGCAGCCTGGGACAGGGCAATAACGAGCAGTACTTC. Translation gives CASSLGQGNNEQYF.